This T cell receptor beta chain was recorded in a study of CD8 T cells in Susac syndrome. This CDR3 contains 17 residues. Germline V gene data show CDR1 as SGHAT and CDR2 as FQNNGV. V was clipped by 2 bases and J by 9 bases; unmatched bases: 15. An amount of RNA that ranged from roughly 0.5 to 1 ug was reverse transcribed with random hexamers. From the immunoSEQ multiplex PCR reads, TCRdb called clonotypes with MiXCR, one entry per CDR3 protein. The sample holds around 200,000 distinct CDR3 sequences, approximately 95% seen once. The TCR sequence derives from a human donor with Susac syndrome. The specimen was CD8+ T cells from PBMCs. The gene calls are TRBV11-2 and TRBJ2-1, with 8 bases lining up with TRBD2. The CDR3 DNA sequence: TGTGCCAGCAGCTTACCAAAAGTGGGACTAGATGTAGGTGAGCAGTTCTTC. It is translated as CASSLPKVGLDVGEQFF.